The 29 T cell receptor beta chains reported below all come from one sample, sequenced in a study of cytomegalovirus exposure and HLA in healthy donors. PCR employed 60 Vbeta and 13 Jbeta primers. This table comes from immunoSEQ multiplex PCR, and its TCRdb copy is limited to in-frame clones, with some not included. The sample includes around 170,000 clones, roughly 80% of them seen just once. The sample consisted of PBMCs. These receptors originate from a woman younger than 35 in good health and CMV-seronegative.

The chain is built from TRBV10-3 and TRBJ2-7; TRBD2 matches at 7 bases. The CDR3 is made up of 13 amino acids. With 3 bases clipped from V and 3 bases from J, the junction kept 2 bases outside the gene matches. From germline, CDR1 is ENHRY and CDR2 SYGVKD. In DNA, the CDR3 is TGTGCCATCAGTGACACTAGCGACTACGAGCAGTACTTC. This gives the protein CAISDTSDYEQYF.

This chain links TRBV19 with TRBJ1-5; no firm D call. The germline V and J ends were trimmed by 1 base and 0 bases, with 7 bases remaining between them. The CDR3 has 15 residues. Germline CDR1 is LNHDA and CDR2 is SQIVND (reference sequence). This CDR3 reads CASSIGEISNQPQHF. The CDR3 region has the DNA TGTGCCAGTAGTATAGGGGAGATTAGCAATCAGCCCCAGCATTTT.

J is TRBJ2-7 and V is TRBV29-1; weak D call: TRBD1 (6 bases). With 4 bases removed from V and 1 base from J, the gap between germline ends came to 8 bases. Germline lookup yields CDR1 SQVTM and CDR2 ANQGSEA. The CDR3 has 12 amino acids. CDR3: CSVGGQSYEQYF. CDR3 DNA sequence: TGCAGCGTTGGCGGACAGTCCTACGAGCAGTACTTC.

In this sample, this clone turned up a few times. J is TRBJ1-5 and V is TRBV7-8; TRBD1 aligns across 8 bases. This CDR3 has 15 residues. J was trimmed by 2 bases and V by 5 bases; bases with no gene match: 5. CDR1 and CDR2 (germline): SGHVS, FQNEAQ. Written as DNA, the CDR3 is TGTGCCAGCAGCAGCGCAGGGGGCGGCAATCAGCCCCAGCATTTT. Translating gives CASSSAGGGNQPQHF.

This sequence joins TRBV7-9 and TRBJ2-1; a possible D gene is TRBD2 (5 bases). Germline-derived CDR1 and CDR2 are SEHNR and FQNEAQ (reference sequence). This CDR3 region has 13 residues. Deletions cut 3 bases from V and 8 bases from J, with 11 bases between. In DNA, the CDR3 is TGTGCCAGCAGCTTCGGGGATGGAGATGAGCAGTTCTTC. This translates into CASSFGDGDEQFF.

The chain recombines TRBV30 with TRBJ2-4; 9 bases agree with TRBD2. J lost 2 bases, V lost 2 bases, and 4 bases had no gene match. The CDR3 runs to 15 residues. Germline V gives CDR1 GTSNPN, CDR2 SVGIG (reference sequence). This CDR3 reads CAWSPLAGTKNIQYF. The CDR3 DNA sequence: TGTGCCTGGAGTCCACTAGCGGGCACCAAAAACATTCAGTACTTC.

J is TRBJ1-5 and V is TRBV9; D call uncertain. Germline-derived CDR1 and CDR2 are SGDLS and YYNGEE. The CDR3 runs to 15 residues. The V and J ends lost 0 bases and 2 bases respectively, with 9 bases between them. DNA for the CDR3: TGTGCCAGCAGCGTAGCGGCGGGCGGCAATCAGCCCCAGCATTTT. It translates to CASSVAAGGNQPQHF.

V usage is TRBV19 and J usage is TRBJ2-3, with D tentatively TRBD1 (6 bases). Germline assignment: CDR1 LNHDA and CDR2 SQIVND (reference sequence). V gave up 7 bases and J gave up 8 bases, with 22 bases separating them. The CDR3 spans 15 residues. CDR3 loop: CASTPQQGAGATQYF. In DNA form, the CDR3 reads TGTGCCAGTACCCCCCAACAGGGTGCCGGGGCTACGCAGTATTTT.

The V and J genes are TRBV7-9 and TRBJ1-1; TRBD1 matches at 8 bases. CDR1 is SEHNR and CDR2 is FQNEAQ in the germline V gene (reference sequence). This CDR3 has 14 amino acids. Germline trimming cut 5 bases from V and 1 base from J; bases unmatched to any gene: 3. The CDR3 reads CASSQQGANTEAFF. In DNA form, the CDR3 reads TGTGCCAGCAGCCAGCAGGGGGCGAACACTGAAGCTTTCTTT.

The chain combines TRBV2 with TRBJ2-3; 7 bases match TRBD1. Germline loops: CDR1 SNHLY, CDR2 FYNNEI. CDR3 length: 15 residues. With 7 bases clipped from V and 1 base from J, the junction kept 8 bases outside the gene matches. The CDR3 DNA follows: TGTGCCAGCAAACGGGAAGGACAGGGCACAGATACGCAGTATTTT. Amino acid sequence: CASKREGQGTDTQYF.

The gene calls are TRBV18 and TRBJ2-7; D not certain. The germline V and J ends were trimmed by 3 bases and 4 bases, with 10 bases remaining between them. The CDR3 totals 13 residues. The germline V gene encodes CDR1 KGHSH and CDR2 LQKENI. This CDR3 is CASSPALYYEQYF. The CDR3 nucleotides are TGTGCCAGCTCACCGGCCTTATATTACGAGCAGTACTTC.

With regard to this clone: The junction does not match germline at one end; this may be a read error. The chain employs TRBV15 and TRBJ2-2, with D tentatively TRBD2 (5 bases). The germline V gene has CDR1 LNHNV and CDR2 YYDKDF (reference sequence). The CDR3 is 13 amino acids. CDR3 sequence (DNA): TGTGCCACCAAGGACGGTTACACCGGGGAGCTGTTTTTC. It yields the protein CATKDGYTGELFF.

The chain couples TRBV18 to TRBJ2-1, with TRBD2 matching 8 bases. Per the germline V gene, CDR1 is KGHSH and CDR2 is LQKENI. This CDR3 has 14 residues. The trim removed 5 bases at V and 9 bases at J, leaving 9 bases unmatched. CDR3 bases: TGTGCCAGCTCAATACTTAGCGGGAATGGTGAGCAGTTCTTC. This translates into CASSILSGNGEQFF.

In its sample, this clone was seen once. The chain couples TRBV11-2 to TRBJ2-5; the match to TRBD2 covers 10 bases. Unmatched junction bases numbered 3, after V lost 3 bases and J lost 2 bases. The CDR3 is made up of 15 amino acids. CDR1 is SGHAT and CDR2 is FQNNGV in the germline V gene. CDR3 loop: CASSFTSGEQETQYF. CDR3 in DNA: TGTGCCAGCAGCTTTACTAGCGGGGAGCAAGAGACCCAGTACTTC.

CDR3 in DNA: TGTGCCAGCAGCTTGGATACTAGCGGGGGCCCGACCTACGAGCAGTACTTC. Translated: CASSLDTSGGPTYEQYF. The chain has TRBV5-4 and TRBJ2-7; 11 positions agree with TRBD2. The V and J ends lost 0 bases and 2 bases, in that order; junction bases with no gene match: 7. The CDR3 length is 17 residues. Looked up from germline, CDR1 is SGHNT and CDR2 is YYREEE (reference sequence).

The J gene is TRBJ2-3, the V gene TRBV28; a possible D gene is TRBD2 (5 bases). Per the germline V gene, CDR1 is MDHEN and CDR2 is SYDVKM. CDR3 length: 16 residues. Trimming left V 5 bases short and J 5 bases short, with 20 bases between. This chain's CDR3 is CASSAGPLINRDTQYF. The DNA of the CDR3 is TGTGCCAGCAGTGCGGGTCCACTTATAAACCGAGATACGCAGTATTTT.

This rearrangement joins TRBV6-6 to TRBJ2-3; D is undetermined. Between the trimmed V and J ends, which lost 8 bases and 1 base, there was a span of 7 bases. Germline-derived CDR1 and CDR2 are MNHNY and SVGAGI (reference sequence). This CDR3 region has 12 residues. The CDR3 loop reads CASSPGTDTQYF. CDR3 coding DNA: TGTGCCAGCTCCCCGGGCACAGATACGCAGTATTTT.

The chain uses TRBV27 and TRBJ2-1, with TRBD1 matching over 8 bases. The length of the CDR3 is 15 residues. The trim removed 5 bases at V and 1 base at J, leaving 4 bases unmatched. The germline V gene encodes CDR1 MNHEY and CDR2 SMNVEV (reference sequence). Written as DNA, the CDR3 is TGTGCCAGCAGTGACGACAGGGGTTCCTACAATGAGCAGTTCTTC. Translating it yields CASSDDRGSYNEQFF.

This clone was seen a handful of times. The rearrangement uses TRBV4-2 and TRBJ1-5; 8 bases map to TRBD1. The CDR3 runs to 16 residues. Germline V gives CDR1 LGHNA, CDR2 YNFKEQ. Losses at the gene ends were 0 bases for V and 5 bases for J; bases not matched to a gene: 6. This CDR3 reads CASSQDKTGADQPQHF. The CDR3 nucleotides are TGTGCCAGCAGCCAAGATAAGACAGGGGCGGATCAGCCCCAGCATTTT.

The V gene is TRBV5-1, the J gene TRBJ1-4; D not certain. V dropped 0 bases and J dropped 5 bases, with 11 bases sitting between them. CDR1 is SGHRS and CDR2 is YFSETQ in the germline V gene. CDR3 length: 15 residues. CDR3 sequence reads: CASSLGLELNEKLFF. The CDR3 DNA reads TGCGCCAGCAGCTTGGGTCTTGAGTTGAATGAAAAACTGTTTTTT.

The chain uses TRBV6-6 and TRBJ2-5; TRBD2 is a possible D gene (5 bases). The germline CDR1 and CDR2 sequences are MNHNY and SVGAGI (reference sequence). The V end lost 2 bases, the J end lost 3 bases, and 10 bases lay between the germline ends. The CDR3 runs 14 residues. DNA of the CDR3: TGTGCCAGCAGTTACGGCGGGCCTAAAGAGACCCAGTACTTC. It translates to CASSYGGPKETQYF.

This clone has more than one count but fewer than ten. CDR3 residues: CASSLMGRGGHSPLHF. CDR3 nucleotides: TGTGCCAGCAGCTTGATGGGGCGGGGAGGTCATTCACCCCTCCACTTT. The chain joins TRBV5-6 to TRBJ1-6, with D tentatively TRBD1 (5 bases). Germline CDR1 is SGHDT and CDR2 is YYEEEE. This CDR3 has 16 residues. V was pared by 1 base and J by 8 bases, with 16 bases between.

The chain couples TRBV5-6 to TRBJ2-7, with D uncertain. Germline assignment: CDR1 SGHDT and CDR2 YYEEEE. The CDR3 covers 12 residues. Trimming took 5 bases from V and 2 from J, leaving 8 bases between them. The CDR3 reads CASSIQTYEQYF. The CDR3 DNA is TGTGCCAGCAGTATACAGACCTACGAGCAGTACTTC. The variable domain in full, with the rest retrieved from reference TRBV5-6 and TRBJ2-7, is DAGVTQSPTHLIKTRGQQVTLRCSPKSGHDTVSWYQQALGQGPQFIFQYYEEEERQRGNFPDRFSGHQFPNYSSELNVNALLLGDSALYLCASSIQTYEQYFGPGTRLTVT.

The rearrangement joins TRBV18 to TRBJ2-7, with TRBD2 matching over 12 bases. Germline V lookup: CDR1 KGHSH, CDR2 LQKENI. V shed 5 bases, J shed 2 bases, and the junction held 7 bases outside the gene matches. This CDR3 region has 16 residues. CDR3 sequence (DNA): TGTGCCAGCTCAAGACTAGCGGGAGAGGGTCCCTACGAGCAGTACTTC. This gives the protein CASSRLAGEGPYEQYF.

The genes are TRBV10-1 and TRBJ2-4, with D tentatively TRBD1 (8 bases). Trimming left V 2 bases short and J 4 bases short, with 21 bases between. The CDR3 has 18 amino acids. Germline V CDR1 and CDR2: WNHNN, SYGVQD (reference sequence). The CDR3 DNA follows: TGCGCCAGCAGTGAGACGGGGGCAACAGGGGGAGGGAAAAACATTCAGTACTTC. Translation gives CASSETGATGGGKNIQYF.

The genes are TRBV6-6 and TRBJ1-4, with 7 bases lining up with TRBD1. With 5 bases clipped from V and 0 bases from J, the junction kept 6 bases outside the gene matches. The CDR3 sequence is 16 residues long. The germline CDR1 and CDR2 sequences are MNHNY and SVGAGI (reference sequence). The CDR3 DNA follows: TGTGCCAGCAGTAACCGGGACAGAACAACTAATGAAAAACTGTTTTTT. It encodes CASSNRDRTTNEKLFF.

The genes are TRBV7-9 and TRBJ2-2; 8 bases map to TRBD1. Germline V gene sequence: CDR1 SEHNR, CDR2 FQNEAQ (reference sequence). V was clipped by 3 bases and J by 2 bases; unmatched bases: 8. The length of the CDR3 is 17 residues. Written as DNA, the CDR3 is TGTGCCAGCAGCTTTCCCCAGGGGGCTGCCAACACCGGGGAGCTGTTTTTT. Protein product: CASSFPQGAANTGELFF.

The V gene is TRBV19, the J gene TRBJ2-4; TRBD1 might be the D (5 bases). Germline CDR1 LNHDA, CDR2 SQIVND (reference sequence). V lost 6 bases and J 0 bases, leaving 15 bases between the germline ends. This CDR3 spans 16 amino acids. The CDR3 nucleotides read TGTGCCAGTAGCAACAGGTGGTTGGAAGCCAAAAACATTCAGTACTTC. Protein product: CASSNRWLEAKNIQYF.

DNA of the CDR3: TGTGCCAGCAGTTACGGCAGGGGACATACTGAAGCTTTCTTT. Protein sequence: CASSYGRGHTEAFF. The V call is TRBV6-5, the J call TRBJ1-1; the D gene is possibly TRBD1 (6 bases). The germline V gene encodes CDR1 MNHEY and CDR2 SVGAGI. V lost 2 bases and J 5 bases, leaving 12 bases between the germline ends. The CDR3 extends over 14 amino acids.